This is a list of T cell receptor beta chains from one sample in a study of blood T cell repertoires in COVID-19. The data were produced by immunoSEQ multiplex PCR, yet TCRdb's version contains in-frame clones alone and is incomplete. The table includes over 45,000 clones, about nine tenths detected once. The sample consisted of peripheral blood. The receptor set was obtained from a man in his sixties with active COVID-19. CDR3s include the opening cysteine and the closing phenylalanine or tryptophan. D genes are given only for firm matches. Expanded clones are given a class, and other clones once, few, many or no size at all.

CASSQLLQSSYEQYF | TGCGCCAGCAGCCAACTTTTACAGAGCTCCTACGAGCAGTACTTC | NA | few | TRBJ2-7 | TRBV4-1 | 15
CASSEPGQGLYTEAFF | TGTGCCAGCAGTGAACCGGGACAGGGGCTATACACTGAAGCTTTCTTT | TRBD1 | once | TRBJ1-1 | TRBV2 | 16
CASSLSGTGHEQYF | TGTGCCAGCAGTTTATCCGGGACAGGGCACGAGCAGTACTTC | TRBD1 | NA | TRBJ2-7 | TRBV27 | 14
CASSLAVAGNTDTQYF | TGTGCCAGCAGCTTAGCCGTAGCGGGAAACACAGATACGCAGTATTTT | TRBD2 | NA | TRBJ2-3 | TRBV7-8 | 16
CASSQGSGTSLLF | TGTGCCAGCAGCCAGGGATCCGGGACTAGCCTGCTCTTC | TRBD2 | NA | TRBJ2-1 | TRBV3-1/TRBV3-2 | 13
CASSPGLAGASTDTQYF | TGTGCCAGCAGCCCGGGACTAGCGGGCGCTAGCACAGATACGCAGTATTTT | TRBD2 | NA | TRBJ2-3 | TRBV5-8 | 17
CASSPGLAGGEETQYF | TGTGCCAGCTCACCAGGACTAGCGGGAGGTGAAGAGACCCAGTACTTC | TRBD2 | NA | TRBJ2-5 | TRBV18 | 16
CASSDPSGAGGTYNEQFF | TGTGCCAGCAGTGACCCCTCTGGGGCGGGAGGTACCTACAATGAGCAGTTCTTC | TRBD2 | NA | TRBJ2-1 | TRBV2 | 18
CASSSMTSGSWYEQYF | TGCGCCAGCAGCTCCATGACTAGCGGGAGTTGGTACGAGCAGTACTTC | TRBD2 | NA | TRBJ2-7 | TRBV5-1 | 16
CASSDPRPSGEQFF | TGTGCCAGCAGTGACCCCAGGCCAAGTGGGGAGCAGTTCTTC | NA | NA | TRBJ2-1 | TRBV2 | 14
CASKQSGGYEQYF | TGCGCCAGCAAACAGAGCGGGGGCTACGAGCAGTACTTC | TRBD2 | NA | TRBJ2-7 | TRBV5-1 | 13
CASSLTSGREQTQYF | TGCGCCAGCAGCCTTACTAGCGGGAGGGAACAGACCCAGTACTTC | TRBD2 | NA | TRBJ2-5 | TRBV5-1 | 15
CATSDRGGAGANVLTF | TGTGCCACCAGTGATCGAGGGGGAGCTGGGGCCAACGTCCTGACTTTC | NA | NA | TRBJ2-6 | TRBV24-1 | 16
CASSNRVSGNTIYF | TGTGCCAGCAGTAACAGGGTCTCTGGAAACACCATATATTTT | NA | NA | TRBJ1-3 | TRBV6-5 | 14
CASGGGNTIYF | TGTGCCAGCGGCGGGGGAAACACCATATATTTT | NA | NA | TRBJ1-3 | TRBV2 | 11
CASSLVTLALYNEQFF | TGTGCCAGCAGCTTAGTCACGCTAGCACTGTACAATGAGCAGTTCTTC | NA | NA | TRBJ2-1 | TRBV11-2 | 16
CASSVIGVNEQFF | TGTGCCAGCAGTGTAATAGGGGTGAATGAGCAGTTCTTC | NA | NA | TRBJ2-1 | TRBV25-1 | 13
CASSLGPQSAGNQPQHF | TGTGCCAGCAGCTTAGGCCCTCAGTCCGCAGGCAATCAGCCCCAGCATTTT | NA | NA | TRBJ1-5 | TRBV13 | 17
CATSPDRSSNYEQYF | TGTGCCACCAGCCCGGACAGATCGTCCAACTACGAGCAGTACTTC | NA | NA | TRBJ2-7 | TRBV15 | 15
CASSIRRTGGFQPQHF | TGTGCCAGTAGTATAAGAAGGACAGGGGGCTTTCAGCCCCAGCATTTT | TRBD1 | NA | TRBJ1-5 | TRBV19 | 16
CASSLLNPGLPDYEQYF | TGTGCCAGCAGTCTTCTTAACCCGGGACTACCTGACTACGAGCAGTACTTC | TRBD2 | NA | TRBJ2-7 | TRBV27 | 17
CASMPGLAGVGRELFF | TGTGCCAGCATGCCGGGACTAGCGGGAGTTGGCCGGGAGCTGTTTTTT | TRBD2 | NA | TRBJ2-2 | TRBV2 | 16
CSVDISQTGGSTDTQYF | TGCAGCGTCGATATAAGTCAGACAGGGGGTAGCACAGATACGCAGTATTTT | TRBD1 | NA | TRBJ2-3 | TRBV29-1 | 17
CATSDRTGNYGYTF | TGTGCCACCAGTGATCGGACAGGAAACTATGGCTACACCTTC | TRBD1 | few | TRBJ1-2 | TRBV24-1 | 14
CASSPLSRGAGNTIYF | TGTGCCAGCTCACCACTATCCAGGGGAGCTGGAAACACCATATATTTT | NA | NA | TRBJ1-3 | TRBV18 | 16
CASTLPTRGRSSYNEQFF | TGCGCCAGCACCCTCCCTACACGCGGGAGAAGCTCCTACAATGAGCAGTTCTTC | TRBD2 | NA | TRBJ2-1 | TRBV5-1 | 18
CASSPTGNNEQFF | TGTGCCAGCAGCCCGACAGGGAACAATGAGCAGTTCTTC | TRBD1 | few | TRBJ2-1 | TRBV5-6 | 13
CAILGGGDGYTF | TGTGCCATCCTCGGTGGGGGCGATGGCTACACCTTC | NA | NA | TRBJ1-2 | TRBV9 | 12
CASSYGLATYEQYF | TGCGCCAGCAGCTACGGACTAGCGACCTACGAGCAGTACTTC | TRBD2 | NA | TRBJ2-7 | TRBV5-1 | 14
CASSLGGYYETQYF | TGCGCCAGCAGCTTGGGAGGGTACTACGAGACCCAGTACTTC | NA | NA | TRBJ2-5 | TRBV5-1 | 14
CASSPGTGSNEKLFF | TGTGCCAGCAGCCCCGGGACAGGGTCTAATGAAAAACTGTTTTTT | TRBD1 | NA | TRBJ1-4 | TRBV28 | 15
CASSIFTGEQPQHF | TGTGCCAGTAGTATATTTACAGGGGAACAGCCCCAGCATTTT | TRBD1 | few | TRBJ1-5 | TRBV19 | 14
CASSTRRGSPLHF | TGTGCCAGCTCAACTCGAAGGGGTTCACCCCTCCACTTT | NA | NA | TRBJ1-6 | TRBV18 | 13
CAISGASGSSEQYF | TGTGCCATCAGTGGCGCTAGCGGTTCCTCCGAGCAGTACTTC | TRBD2 | NA | TRBJ2-7 | TRBV10-3 | 14
CASSATTTDTQYF | TGTGCCAGCAGCGCAACTACCACAGATACGCAGTATTTT | NA | once | TRBJ2-3 | TRBV9 | 13
CASSLEAGVNQPQHF | TGTGCCAGCAGCTTAGAAGCAGGGGTTAATCAGCCCCAGCATTTT | NA | few | TRBJ1-5 | TRBV11-2 | 15
CASSLQGWDRGNTGELFF | TGTGCCAGCAGCCTCCAAGGGTGGGACAGGGGGAACACCGGGGAGCTGTTTTTT | TRBD1 | NA | TRBJ2-2 | TRBV9 | 18
CASRVESAETQYF | TGTGCCAGCAGAGTTGAGAGTGCCGAGACCCAGTACTTC | NA | NA | TRBJ2-5 | TRBV2 | 13
CASSRNTGELFF | TGTGCCAGCAGCCGTAACACCGGGGAGCTGTTTTTT | NA | NA | TRBJ2-2 | TRBV5-8 | 12
CASSLVGAVTQETQYF | TGTGCCAGCAGCTTGGTAGGGGCGGTCACGCAAGAGACCCAGTACTTC | NA | NA | TRBJ2-5 | TRBV5-8 | 16
CASSFQGSGANVLTF | TGTGCCAGCAGCTTTCAGGGCAGTGGGGCCAACGTCCTGACTTTC | NA | NA | TRBJ2-6 | TRBV7-3 | 15
CASSLTGTTIYGYTF | TGTGCCAGCAGCCTAACCGGGACAACCATTTATGGCTACACCTTC | NA | NA | TRBJ1-2 | TRBV14 | 15
CASRGDSYTGELFF | TGTGCCAGCAGGGGGGACAGCTACACCGGGGAGCTGTTTTTT | TRBD1 | NA | TRBJ2-2 | TRBV6-5 | 14
CASTEFGQGINEKLFF | TGCGCCAGCACCGAATTCGGACAGGGGATTAATGAAAAACTGTTTTTT | TRBD1 | NA | TRBJ1-4 | TRBV5-1 | 16
CASSQGQGAIAFF | TGTGCCAGCAGCCAAGGACAGGGGGCGATAGCTTTCTTT | TRBD1 | NA | TRBJ1-1 | TRBV3-1/TRBV3-2 | 13
CASSQDLRQGLNYGYTF | TGTGCCAGCAGCCAAGACCTCAGACAGGGATTGAACTATGGCTACACCTTC | TRBD1 | NA | TRBJ1-2 | TRBV3-1/TRBV3-2 | 17